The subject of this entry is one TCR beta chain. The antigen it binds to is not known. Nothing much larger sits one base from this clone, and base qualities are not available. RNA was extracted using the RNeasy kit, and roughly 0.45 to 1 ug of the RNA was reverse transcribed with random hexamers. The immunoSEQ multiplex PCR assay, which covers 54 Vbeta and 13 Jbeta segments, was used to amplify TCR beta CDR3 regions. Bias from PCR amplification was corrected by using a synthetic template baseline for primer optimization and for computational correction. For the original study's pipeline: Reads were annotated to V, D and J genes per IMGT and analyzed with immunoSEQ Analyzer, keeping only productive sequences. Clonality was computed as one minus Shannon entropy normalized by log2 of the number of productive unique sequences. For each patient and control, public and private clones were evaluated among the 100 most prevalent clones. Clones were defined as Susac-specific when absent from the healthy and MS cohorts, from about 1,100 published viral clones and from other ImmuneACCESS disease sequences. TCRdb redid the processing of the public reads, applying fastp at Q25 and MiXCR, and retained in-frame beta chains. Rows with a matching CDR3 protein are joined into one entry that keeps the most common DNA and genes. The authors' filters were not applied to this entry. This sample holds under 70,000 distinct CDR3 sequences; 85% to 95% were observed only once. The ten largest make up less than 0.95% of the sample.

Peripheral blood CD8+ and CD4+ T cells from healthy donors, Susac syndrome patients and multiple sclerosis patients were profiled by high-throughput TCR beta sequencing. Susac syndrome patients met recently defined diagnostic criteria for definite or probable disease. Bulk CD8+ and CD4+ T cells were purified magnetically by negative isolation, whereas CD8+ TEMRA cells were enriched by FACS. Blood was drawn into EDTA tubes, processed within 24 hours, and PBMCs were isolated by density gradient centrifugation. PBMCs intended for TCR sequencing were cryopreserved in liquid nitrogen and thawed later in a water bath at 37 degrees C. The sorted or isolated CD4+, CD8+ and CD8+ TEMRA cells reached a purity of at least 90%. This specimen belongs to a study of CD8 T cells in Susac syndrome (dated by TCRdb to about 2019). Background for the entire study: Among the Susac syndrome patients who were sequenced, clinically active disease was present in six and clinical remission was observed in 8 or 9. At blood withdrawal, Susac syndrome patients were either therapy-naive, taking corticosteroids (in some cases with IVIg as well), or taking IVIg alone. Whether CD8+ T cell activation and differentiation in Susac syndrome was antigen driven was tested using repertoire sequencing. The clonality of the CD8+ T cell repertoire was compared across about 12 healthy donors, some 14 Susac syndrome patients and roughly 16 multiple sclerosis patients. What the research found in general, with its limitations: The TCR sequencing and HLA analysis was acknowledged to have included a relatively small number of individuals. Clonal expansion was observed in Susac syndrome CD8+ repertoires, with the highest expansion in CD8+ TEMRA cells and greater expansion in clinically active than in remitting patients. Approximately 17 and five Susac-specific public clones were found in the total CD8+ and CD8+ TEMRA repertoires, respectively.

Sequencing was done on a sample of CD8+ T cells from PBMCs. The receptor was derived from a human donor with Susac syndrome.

The DNA is TGTGCCATCAGGGACCCGGGGGGGAATGAGCAGTTCTTC. It specifies CAIRDPGGNEQFF. The chain is encoded by TRBV10-3 joined to TRBJ2-1; 8 nucleotides in the junction match TRBD2. CDR1 ENHRY and CDR2 SYGVKD are derived from the germline V gene. Trimmed from V: 6 bases; trimmed from J: 7 bases; junction bases lacking a gene match: 5. The CDR3 numbers 13 residues from cysteine through phenylalanine. Only CDR3 DNA is held: 39 bases, read in frame from base 1.